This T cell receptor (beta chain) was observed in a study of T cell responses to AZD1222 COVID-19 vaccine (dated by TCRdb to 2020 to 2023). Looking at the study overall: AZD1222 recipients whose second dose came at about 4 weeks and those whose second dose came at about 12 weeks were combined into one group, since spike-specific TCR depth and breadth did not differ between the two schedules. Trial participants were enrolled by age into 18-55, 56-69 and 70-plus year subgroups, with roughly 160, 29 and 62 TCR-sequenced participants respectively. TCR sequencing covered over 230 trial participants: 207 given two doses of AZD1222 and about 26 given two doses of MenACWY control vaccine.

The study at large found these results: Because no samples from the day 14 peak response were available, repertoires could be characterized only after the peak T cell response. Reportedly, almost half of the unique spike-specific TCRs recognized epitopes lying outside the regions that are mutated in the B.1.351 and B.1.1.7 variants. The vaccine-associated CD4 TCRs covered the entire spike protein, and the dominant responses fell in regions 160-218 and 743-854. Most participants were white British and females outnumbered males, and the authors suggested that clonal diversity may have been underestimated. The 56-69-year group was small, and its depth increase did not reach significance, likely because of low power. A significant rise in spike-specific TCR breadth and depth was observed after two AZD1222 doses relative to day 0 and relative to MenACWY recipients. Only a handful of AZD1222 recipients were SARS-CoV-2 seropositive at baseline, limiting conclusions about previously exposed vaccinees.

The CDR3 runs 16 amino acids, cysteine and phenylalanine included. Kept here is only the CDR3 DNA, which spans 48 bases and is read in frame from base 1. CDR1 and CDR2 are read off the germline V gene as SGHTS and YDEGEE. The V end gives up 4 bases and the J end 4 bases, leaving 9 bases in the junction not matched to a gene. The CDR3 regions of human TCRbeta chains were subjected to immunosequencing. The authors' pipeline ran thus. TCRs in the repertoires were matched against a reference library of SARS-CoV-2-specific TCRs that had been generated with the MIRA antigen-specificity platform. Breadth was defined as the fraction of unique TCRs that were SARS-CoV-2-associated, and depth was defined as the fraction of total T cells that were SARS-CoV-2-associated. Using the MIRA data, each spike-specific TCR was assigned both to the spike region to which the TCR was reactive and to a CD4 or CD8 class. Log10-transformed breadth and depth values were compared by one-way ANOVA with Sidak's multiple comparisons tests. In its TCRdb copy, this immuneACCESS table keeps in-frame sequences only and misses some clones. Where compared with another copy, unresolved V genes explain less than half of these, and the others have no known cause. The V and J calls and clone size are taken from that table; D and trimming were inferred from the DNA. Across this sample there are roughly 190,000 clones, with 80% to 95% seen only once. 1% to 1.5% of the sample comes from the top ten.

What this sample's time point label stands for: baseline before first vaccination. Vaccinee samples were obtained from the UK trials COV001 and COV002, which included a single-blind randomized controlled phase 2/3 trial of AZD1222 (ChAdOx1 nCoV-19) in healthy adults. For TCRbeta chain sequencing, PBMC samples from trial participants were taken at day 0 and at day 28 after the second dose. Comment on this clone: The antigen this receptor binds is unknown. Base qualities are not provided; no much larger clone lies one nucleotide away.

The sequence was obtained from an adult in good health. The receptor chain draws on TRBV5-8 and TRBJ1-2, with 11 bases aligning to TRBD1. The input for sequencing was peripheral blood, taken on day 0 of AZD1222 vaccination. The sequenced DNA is TGTGCCAGCAGCGGAGGACAGGGGGCGCGGGGCTATGGCTACACCTTC. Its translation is CASSGGQGARGYGYTF.